This TCR beta chain stems from a study of a mutant IDH1 vaccine in newly diagnosed glioma. Overall study context: Previous treatment comprised radiotherapy, temozolomide, or both, mostly both.

Only in-frame clones appear in the TCRdb table, and some are missing; sequencing was by immunoSEQ multiplex PCR. The table lists 39,000 or so clones, about 80% of them singletons. With 1 base removed from V and 2 bases from J, the gap between germline ends came to 6 bases. There are 13 residues in the CDR3. Germline values: CDR1 LNHNV, CDR2 YYDKDF (reference sequence). Note on this clone: The antigen remains undetermined.

Described time point: week 5, during vaccination. Doses consisted of 300 ug of mutant IDH1 20-mer peptide each, paired with topical imiquimod. The sequenced sample was PBMCs, obtained from a glioma patient whose treatment included an IDH1 peptide vaccine. V usage is TRBV15 and J usage is TRBJ2-7; D gene ambiguous. This TCR derives from a man between 35 and 55 years old with glioma. CDR3 nucleotide sequence: TGTGCCACCAGCAGAGGAGTAACCTACGAGCAGTACTTC. Residues: CATSRGVTYEQYF. Together with reference TRBV15 and TRBJ2-7, the CDR3 gives the full variable domain: DAMVIQNPRYQVTQFGKPVTLSCSQTLNHNVMYWYQQKSSQAPKLLFHYYDKDFNNEADTPDNFQSRRPNTSFCFLDIRSPGLGDTAMYLCATSRGVTYEQYFGPGTRLTVT.